One and the same sample provided the 24 T cell receptor beta chains below, sequenced in a study of shared clonotypes between healthy human individuals. Terminally differentiated effector memory CD45RA+ cells were excluded by CCR7 positive selection of CD45RO-negative cells. The protocol was immunoSEQ multiplex PCR, while the TCRdb copy is restricted to in-frame clones and leaves out a portion. The sample lists hundreds of thousands of clones; roughly 96% were seen once. The sequenced material came from naive CD8+ T cells sorted from blood. Receptor source: a woman aged 25 to 39 in good health.

This chain connects TRBV28 to TRBJ2-2, with 11 bases matching TRBD1. Germline values: CDR1 MDHEN, CDR2 SYDVKM. The CDR3 loop spans 15 amino acids. V lost 6 bases and J lost 7; bases outside the gene matches: 7. The DNA for the CDR3 is TGTGCCAGCAGGCCGGGGACAGGGGGTTACGGGGAGCTGTTTTTT. This gives the protein CASRPGTGGYGELFF.

DNA of the CDR3: TGTGCCAGCAGTTTTTGGGAGAGCTCCTACAATGAGCAGTTCTTC. Translating it yields CASSFWESSYNEQFF. The rearrangement uses TRBV2 and TRBJ2-1; a weak D match, TRBD2 (5 bases). This CDR3 comprises 15 residues. Germline assignment: CDR1 SNHLY and CDR2 FYNNEI. V lost 5 bases and J 0 bases, leaving 11 bases between the germline ends.

The chain joins TRBV9 to TRBJ2-1; 7 bases map to TRBD2. Trimming removed 7 bases from V and 3 bases from J; junction bases left unmatched: 7. The CDR3 has 14 residues. Germline V gene lookup returns CDR1 SGDLS and CDR2 YYNGEE. The CDR3 region is CASGRTSDYNEQFF. CDR3 coding DNA: TGTGCCAGCGGGCGAACTAGCGACTACAATGAGCAGTTCTTC.

This sequence joins TRBV9 and TRBJ2-7, with 14 bases identical to TRBD2. This CDR3 has 15 residues. From germline, CDR1 is SGDLS and CDR2 YYNGEE. Trimming removed 3 bases from V and 9 bases from J; junction bases left unmatched: 8. The CDR3 loop is CASSGPGLAGVVQYF. The CDR3 bases are TGTGCCAGCAGCGGCCCGGGACTAGCGGGAGTGGTGCAGTACTTC.

CDR3 DNA sequence: TGTGCCAGCAGCTTACCCCGTGGCACCTCCTACGAGCAGTACTTC. It specifies CASSLPRGTSYEQYF. The chain links TRBV7-9 to TRBJ2-7; D unclear. Trimming cost V 2 bases and J 0 bases, with 11 bases left between them. Germline lookup yields CDR1 SEHNR and CDR2 FQNEAQ (reference sequence). This CDR3 region has 15 residues. Together with reference TRBV7-9 and TRBJ2-7, the CDR3 gives the full variable domain: DTGVSQNPRHKITKRGQNVTFRCDPISEHNRLYWYRQTLGQGPEFLTYFQNEAQLEKSRLLSDRFSAERPKGSFSTLEIQRTEQGDSAMYLCASSLPRGTSYEQYFGPGTRLTVT.

The chain is built from TRBV15 and TRBJ2-3; D is unresolved. In germline, CDR1 is LNHNV, CDR2 YYDKDF (reference sequence). Trimming removed 5 bases at V and 5 bases at J, with 8 bases between. The CDR3 totals 12 residues. DNA for the CDR3: TGTGCCACCAGCCGCGCCGTAGATACGCAGTATTTT. Its translation: CATSRAVDTQYF.

Notes on this clone: The same CDR3 is also encoded by other DNA sequences in this sample. The V call is TRBV5-1, the J call TRBJ1-1; D gene unclear. From germline, CDR1 is SGHRS and CDR2 YFSETQ. Trimming pared 2 bases from V and 0 bases from J, leaving 23 bases between. The CDR3 has 19 residues. The CDR3, as DNA: TGCGCCAGCAGCTTCCGCAGCGGAGTCCTATCGTTAATGAACACTGAAGCTTTCTTT. Its translation: CASSFRSGVLSLMNTEAFF.

The rearrangement uses TRBV7-8 and TRBJ2-2, with a tentative D call TRBD2 (6 bases). The germline CDR1 and CDR2 sequences are SGHVS and FQNEAQ. Trimming took 6 bases from V and 5 from J, leaving 10 bases between them. This CDR3 spans 13 amino acids. The chain's CDR3 is CASRHGRTGELFF. In DNA, the CDR3 is TGTGCCAGCAGACATGGGAGGACCGGGGAGCTGTTTTTT. The complete variable domain, with remaining parts taken from reference TRBV7-8 and TRBJ2-2, reads GAGVSQSPRYKVAKRGQDVALRCDPISGHVSLFWYQQALGQGPEFLTYFQNEAQLDKSGLPSDRFFAERPEGSVSTLKIQRTQQEDSAVYLCASRHGRTGELFFGEGSRLTVL.

V gene TRBV7-9 combines with J gene TRBJ1-2; no firm D call. Germline V gene lookup returns CDR1 SEHNR and CDR2 FQNEAQ (reference sequence). There are 14 residues in the CDR3. V was pared by 3 bases and J by 5 bases, with 13 bases between. The CDR3 loop is CASSFYGRIYGYTF. As DNA, the CDR3 is TGTGCCAGCAGCTTCTACGGGAGGATATATGGCTACACCTTC.

Details on this clone: Other DNA variants within this sample encode the same CDR3. The gene calls are TRBV9 and TRBJ1-4; D call uncertain. V dropped 0 bases and J dropped 0 bases, with 6 bases sitting between them. Germline V gives CDR1 SGDLS, CDR2 YYNGEE. The CDR3 has 15 amino acids. As DNA, the CDR3 is TGTGCCAGCAGCGTAGAGGGATCAACTAATGAAAAACTGTTTTTT. This gives the protein CASSVEGSTNEKLFF.

The chain links TRBV21-1 to TRBJ1-2. TRBV21-1 corresponds to a pseudogene. The CDR3 is made up of 15 amino acids. In nucleotides, the CDR3 is TGTGCCAGCAGCAGGGGTCGGAGGGGGATCTATGGCTACACCTTC. Its translation is CASSRGRRGIYGYTF.

J is TRBJ2-7 and V is TRBV5-5; no firm D call. Trimming stripped 0 bases from V and 2 bases from J, with 6 bases between. CDR3 length equals 13 residues. The germline gives CDR1 SGHKS, CDR2 YYEKEE (reference sequence). The CDR3 spells CASSLGSTYEQYF. In nucleotides, the CDR3 is TGTGCCAGCAGCTTGGGCAGCACCTACGAGCAGTACTTC.

This clone has just one count. The sample has other DNA sequences that encode this CDR3 too. The V gene is TRBV5-6, the J gene TRBJ2-7; D not certain. The CDR3 length is 14 residues. Germline assignment: CDR1 SGHDT and CDR2 YYEEEE. With 0 bases removed from V and 0 bases from J, the gap between germline ends came to 7 bases. CDR3 nucleotide sequence: TGTGCCAGCAGCTTGGTGGGATCCTCCTACGAGCAGTACTTC. Encoded protein: CASSLVGSSYEQYF.

This chain uses TRBV28 with TRBJ1-5; D ambiguous. Germline V CDR1 and CDR2: MDHEN, SYDVKM. V shed 5 bases and J shed 1 base, with 9 bases lying between them. The CDR3 is 14 amino acids. The CDR3 spells CASSDVESNQPQHF. CDR3 DNA: TGTGCCAGCAGTGACGTTGAGAGCAATCAGCCCCAGCATTTT.

The chain recombines TRBV5-1 with TRBJ2-7; TRBD1 agrees at 9 bases. The CDR3 consists of 18 residues. Per germline, CDR1 SGHRS and CDR2 YFSETQ. The J segment lost 3 bases and the V segment lost 2 bases, leaving 15 bases of the junction unmatched. CDR3: CASSFPGTGYGDYYEQYF. The CDR3 nucleotides read TGCGCCAGCAGCTTTCCCGGGACAGGGTATGGGGACTACTACGAGCAGTACTTC.

This clone was counted once. The chain has TRBV11-2 and TRBJ2-2; 7 bases agree with TRBD2. CDR1 SGHAT and CDR2 FQNNGV come from the germline V gene. The CDR3 has 15 residues. Losses at the gene ends were 1 base for V and 4 bases for J; bases not matched to a gene: 3. As DNA, the CDR3 is TGTGCCAGCAGCTTAGCGGGAGGTCGCACCGGGGAGCTGTTTTTT. It encodes CASSLAGGRTGELFF.

The chain carries TRBV2 and TRBJ1-1; no clear D. CDR3 length: 13 amino acids. Germline V CDR1 and CDR2: SNHLY, FYNNEI. V was shortened by 7 bases and J by 0 bases, with 9 bases between the two germline ends. CDR3 in DNA: TGTGCCAGCAAGGAGGCGCTGAACACTGAAGCTTTCTTT. Its protein product is CASKEALNTEAFF.

The CDR3 DNA is TGTGCCAGCAGCCCCGCGTCGGGGTGGGAGAACGAGCAGTACTTC. It translates to CASSPASGWENEQYF. The rearrangement links TRBV5-5 to TRBJ2-7, with D possibly being TRBD2 (5 bases). Trimming removed 4 bases at V and 5 bases at J, with 19 bases between. The CDR3 runs to 15 residues. Germline assignment: CDR1 SGHKS and CDR2 YYEKEE (reference sequence).

The gene calls are TRBV7-9 and TRBJ1-3; D gene uncertain. Trimming took off 5 bases at V and 4 bases at J, with 21 bases between the two ends. Germline lookup yields CDR1 SEHNR and CDR2 FQNEAQ (reference sequence). The CDR3 is made up of 17 amino acids. Here the CDR3 reads CASSSTKPQPRGNTIYF. CDR3 nucleotides: TGTGCCAGCAGCAGCACCAAGCCTCAACCAAGGGGAAACACCATATATTTT.

With regard to this clone: The sample carries other DNA sequences with the same CDR3. The chain links TRBV2 to TRBJ1-5; D is ambiguous. Trimming took off 6 bases at V and 3 bases at J, with 9 bases between the two ends. Germline V CDR1 and CDR2: SNHLY, FYNNEI. This CDR3 comprises 13 residues. The CDR3: CASSEGSNQPQHF. The CDR3 DNA is TGTGCCAGCAGCGAGGGCTCCAATCAGCCCCAGCATTTT.

This CDR3 reads CASSLRDTGYNEQFF. The CDR3 DNA follows: TGTGCCAGCAGTCTTCGGGACACAGGATACAATGAGCAGTTCTTC. The V gene is TRBV28, the J gene TRBJ2-1, with a possible D match to TRBD1 (6 bases). Germline V gene lookup returns CDR1 MDHEN and CDR2 SYDVKM. Trimming shortened V by 5 bases and J by 4 bases, and 15 bases separated the two germline ends. The CDR3 extends over 15 amino acids.

Turning to this clone: Other DNA sequences in this sample translate to the same CDR3. J is TRBJ2-1 and V is TRBV7-9, with D hard to call. V lost 0 bases and J 0 bases, leaving 6 bases between the germline ends. The length of the CDR3 is 15 residues. Germline CDR1 reads SEHNR; CDR2 reads FQNEAQ (reference sequence). CDR3 region: CASSLAGSSYNEQFF. Here the CDR3 DNA reads TGTGCCAGCAGCTTAGCGGGAAGCTCCTACAATGAGCAGTTCTTC.

This chain joins TRBV16 and TRBJ2-1; D is ambiguous. This CDR3 spans 15 amino acids. The ends were cut back, 2 bases at V and 3 bases at J, with 11 bases in the middle. Germline values: CDR1 KGHSY, CDR2 FQNENV. CDR3 in amino acids: CASSQGSRLYNEQFF. The CDR3 DNA is TGTGCCAGCAGCCAAGGTTCCCGACTCTACAATGAGCAGTTCTTC. The whole variable domain, filled in from reference TRBV16 and TRBJ2-1, reads GEEVAQTPKHLVRGEGQKAKLYCAPIKGHSYVFWYQQVLKNEFKFLISFQNENVFDETGMPKERFSAKCLPNSPCSLEIQATKLEDSAVYFCASSQGSRLYNEQFFGPGTRLTVL.

This chain links TRBV6-1 with TRBJ2-1, with D possibly being TRBD1 (5 bases). This CDR3 spans 17 amino acids. Deletions cut 4 bases from V and 0 bases from J, with 16 bases between. Germline lookup yields CDR1 MNHNS and CDR2 SASEGT. The CDR3 DNA reads as TGTGCCAGCAGTGGAGCTCCAGGGCCCTACTCCTACAATGAGCAGTTCTTC. Its protein product is CASSGAPGPYSYNEQFF.